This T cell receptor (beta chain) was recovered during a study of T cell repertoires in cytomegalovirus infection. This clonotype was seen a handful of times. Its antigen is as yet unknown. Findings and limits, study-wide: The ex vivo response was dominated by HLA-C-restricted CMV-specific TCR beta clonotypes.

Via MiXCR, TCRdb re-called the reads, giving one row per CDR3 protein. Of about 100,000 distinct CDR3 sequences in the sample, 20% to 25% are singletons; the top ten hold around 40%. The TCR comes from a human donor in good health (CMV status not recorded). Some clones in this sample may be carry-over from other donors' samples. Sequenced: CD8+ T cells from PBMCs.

The CDR3, as DNA: TGTGCCAGCAGCCATCAGCAGGGAGTTTCCTACGAGCAGTACTTC. This encodes CASSHQQGVSYEQYF. This chain uses TRBV7-8 with TRBJ2-7; either TRBD1 or TRBD2 may supply D (5 bases each). The CDR3 totals 15 residues. CDR1 SGHVS and CDR2 FQNEAQ come from the germline V gene. The V and J ends lost 5 bases and 1 base respectively, with 15 bases between them.